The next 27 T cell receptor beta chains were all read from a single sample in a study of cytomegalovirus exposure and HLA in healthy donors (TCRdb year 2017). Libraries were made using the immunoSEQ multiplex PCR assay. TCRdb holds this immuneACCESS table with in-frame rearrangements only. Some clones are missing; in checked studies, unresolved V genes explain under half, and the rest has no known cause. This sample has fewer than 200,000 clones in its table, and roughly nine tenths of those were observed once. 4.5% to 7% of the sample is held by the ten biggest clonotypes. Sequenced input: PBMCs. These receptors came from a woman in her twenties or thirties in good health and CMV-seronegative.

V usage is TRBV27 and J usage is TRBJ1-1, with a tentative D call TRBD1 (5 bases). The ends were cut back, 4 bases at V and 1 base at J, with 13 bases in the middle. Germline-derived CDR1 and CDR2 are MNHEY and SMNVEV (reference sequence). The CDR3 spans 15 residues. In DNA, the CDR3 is TGTGCCAGCAGTTCCAAGGGGATCAGGAACACTGAAGCTTTCTTT. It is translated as CASSSKGIRNTEAFF.

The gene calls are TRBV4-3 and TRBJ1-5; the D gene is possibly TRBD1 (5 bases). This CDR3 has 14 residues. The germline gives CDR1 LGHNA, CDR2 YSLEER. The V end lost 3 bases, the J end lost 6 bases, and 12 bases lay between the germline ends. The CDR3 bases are TGCGCCAGCAGCCACGAGCGGGGCGCTCAGCCCCAGCATTTT. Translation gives CASSHERGAQPQHF.

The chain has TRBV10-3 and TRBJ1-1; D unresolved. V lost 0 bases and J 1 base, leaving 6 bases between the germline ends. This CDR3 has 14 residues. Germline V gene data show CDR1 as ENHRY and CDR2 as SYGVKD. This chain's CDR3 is CAISESAGNTEAFF. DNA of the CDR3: TGTGCCATCAGTGAGTCGGCAGGGAACACTGAAGCTTTCTTT.

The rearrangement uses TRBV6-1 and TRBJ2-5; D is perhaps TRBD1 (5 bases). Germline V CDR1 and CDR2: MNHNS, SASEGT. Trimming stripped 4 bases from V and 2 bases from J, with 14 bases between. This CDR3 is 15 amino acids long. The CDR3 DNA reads TGTGCCAGCAGTGGTTGGGCAGGGAATCAAGAGACCCAGTACTTC. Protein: CASSGWAGNQETQYF.

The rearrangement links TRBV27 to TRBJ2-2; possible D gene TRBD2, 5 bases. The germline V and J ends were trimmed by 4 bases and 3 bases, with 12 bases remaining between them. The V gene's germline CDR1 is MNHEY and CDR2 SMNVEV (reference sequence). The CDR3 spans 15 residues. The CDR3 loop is CASSWSYGDTGELFF. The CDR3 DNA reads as TGTGCCAGCAGTTGGTCCTACGGGGACACCGGGGAGCTGTTTTTT.

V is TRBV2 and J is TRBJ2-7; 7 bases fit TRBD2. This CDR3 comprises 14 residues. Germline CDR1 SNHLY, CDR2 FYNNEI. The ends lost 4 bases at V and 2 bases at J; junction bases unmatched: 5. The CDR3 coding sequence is TGTGCCAGCAGTGTCCTAGCGGAAGCCTACGAGCAGTACTTC. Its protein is CASSVLAEAYEQYF.

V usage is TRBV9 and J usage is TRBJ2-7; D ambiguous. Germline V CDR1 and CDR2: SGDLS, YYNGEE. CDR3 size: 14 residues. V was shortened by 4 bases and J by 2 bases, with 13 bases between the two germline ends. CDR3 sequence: CASSSPDIPYEQYF. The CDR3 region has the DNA TGTGCCAGCAGCTCCCCCGACATACCCTACGAGCAGTACTTC. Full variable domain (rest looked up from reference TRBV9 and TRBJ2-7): DSGVTQTPKHLITATGQRVTLRCSPRSGDLSVYWYQQSLDQGLQFLIQYYNGEERAKGNILERFSAQQFPDLHSELNLSSLELGDSALYFCASSSPDIPYEQYFGPGTRLTVT.

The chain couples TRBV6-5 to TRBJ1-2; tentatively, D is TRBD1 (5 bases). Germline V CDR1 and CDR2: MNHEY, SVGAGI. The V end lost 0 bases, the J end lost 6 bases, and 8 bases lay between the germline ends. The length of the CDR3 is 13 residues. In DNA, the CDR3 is TGTGCCAGCAGTTACTCGACAGCGAATGGCTACACCTTC. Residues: CASSYSTANGYTF.

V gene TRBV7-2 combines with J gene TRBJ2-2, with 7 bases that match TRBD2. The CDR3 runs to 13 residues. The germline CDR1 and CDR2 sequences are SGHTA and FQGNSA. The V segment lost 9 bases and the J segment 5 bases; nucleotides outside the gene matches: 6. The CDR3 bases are TGTGCCAGTAACCCGGGGGGAACCGGGGAGCTGTTTTTT. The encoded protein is CASNPGGTGELFF.

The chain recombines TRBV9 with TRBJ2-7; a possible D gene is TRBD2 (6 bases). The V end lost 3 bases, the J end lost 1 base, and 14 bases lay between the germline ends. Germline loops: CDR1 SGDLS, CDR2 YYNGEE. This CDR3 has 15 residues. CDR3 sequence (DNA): TGTGCCAGCAGCGATGATCTCGGAGGGTCCTACGAGCAGTACTTC. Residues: CASSDDLGGSYEQYF.

CDR3 amino acids: CASSQGDRGYSGNTIYF. The CDR3 DNA is TGCGCCAGCAGCCAAGGGGACAGGGGGTACTCTGGAAACACCATATATTTT. The chain employs TRBV4-3 and TRBJ1-3; TRBD1 matches at 11 bases. The CDR3 is 17 residues long. Trimming took 1 base from V and 0 from J; bases not matched to a gene: 2. Germline values: CDR1 LGHNA, CDR2 YSLEER.

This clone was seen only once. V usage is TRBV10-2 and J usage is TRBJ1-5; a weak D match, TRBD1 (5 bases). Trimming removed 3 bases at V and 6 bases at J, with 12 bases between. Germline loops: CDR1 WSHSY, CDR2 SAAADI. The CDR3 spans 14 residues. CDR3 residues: CASSDLGGTQPQHF. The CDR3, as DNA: TGCGCCAGCAGTGACCTTGGGGGGACTCAGCCCCAGCATTTT.

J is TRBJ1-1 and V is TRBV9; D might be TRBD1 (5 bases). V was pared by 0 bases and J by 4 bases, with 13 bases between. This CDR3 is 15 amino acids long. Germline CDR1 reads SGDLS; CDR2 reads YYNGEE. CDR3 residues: CASSVGGVLGTEAFF. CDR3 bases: TGTGCCAGCAGCGTAGGGGGGGTTTTGGGCACTGAAGCTTTCTTT.

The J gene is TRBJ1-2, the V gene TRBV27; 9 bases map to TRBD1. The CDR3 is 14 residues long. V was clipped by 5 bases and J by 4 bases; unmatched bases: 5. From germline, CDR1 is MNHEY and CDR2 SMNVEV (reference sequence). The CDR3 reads CASSLKDRGYGYTF. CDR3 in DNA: TGTGCCAGCAGTCTAAAGGACAGGGGCTATGGCTACACCTTC.

The CDR3 region is CASSRGVLTDTQYF. The CDR3 region has the DNA TGCGCCAGCAGTCGGGGGGTTTTGACAGATACGCAGTATTTT. The chain uses TRBV5-1 and TRBJ2-3, with 7 bases lining up with TRBD2. The CDR3 sequence is 14 residues long. The V segment lost 5 bases and the J segment 3 bases; nucleotides outside the gene matches: 6. Germline V gene data show CDR1 as SGHRS and CDR2 as YFSETQ. Drawing the rest from reference TRBV5-1 and TRBJ2-3, the complete variable domain is KAGVTQTPRYLIKTRGQQVTLSCSPISGHRSVSWYQQTPGQGLQFLFEYFSETQRNKGNFPGRFSGRQFSNSRSEMNVSTLELGDSALYLCASSRGVLTDTQYFGPGTRLTVL.

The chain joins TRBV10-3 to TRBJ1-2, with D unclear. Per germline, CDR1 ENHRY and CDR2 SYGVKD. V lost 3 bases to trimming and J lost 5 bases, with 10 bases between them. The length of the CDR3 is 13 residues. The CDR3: CAISDPGIYGYTF. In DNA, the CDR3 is TGTGCCATCAGTGACCCGGGGATTTATGGCTACACCTTC.

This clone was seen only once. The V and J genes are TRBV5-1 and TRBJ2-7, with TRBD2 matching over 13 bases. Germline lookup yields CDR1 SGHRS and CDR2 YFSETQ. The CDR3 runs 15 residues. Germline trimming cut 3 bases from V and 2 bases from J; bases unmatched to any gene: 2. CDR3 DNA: TGCGCCAGCAGCTCGGGACTAGCGGGGACCTACGAGCAGTACTTC. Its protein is CASSSGLAGTYEQYF.

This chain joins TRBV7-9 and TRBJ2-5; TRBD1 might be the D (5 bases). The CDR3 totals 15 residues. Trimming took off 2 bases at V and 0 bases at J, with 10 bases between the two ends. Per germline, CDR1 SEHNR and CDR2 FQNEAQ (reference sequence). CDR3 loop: CASSLRTNNQETQYF. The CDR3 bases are TGTGCCAGCAGCTTAAGGACAAACAACCAAGAGACCCAGTACTTC.

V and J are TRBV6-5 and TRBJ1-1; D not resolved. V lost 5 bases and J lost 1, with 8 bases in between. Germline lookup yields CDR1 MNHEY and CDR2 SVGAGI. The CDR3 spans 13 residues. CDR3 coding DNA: TGTGCCAGCAGTGGGGTGGGGAACACTGAAGCTTTCTTT. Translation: CASSGVGNTEAFF.

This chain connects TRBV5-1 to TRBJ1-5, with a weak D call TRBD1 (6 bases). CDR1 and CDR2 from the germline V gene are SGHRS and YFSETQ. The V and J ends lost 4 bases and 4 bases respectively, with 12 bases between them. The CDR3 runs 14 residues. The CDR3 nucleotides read TGCGCCAGCAGCCCGGACAGCAGTAATCAGCCCCAGCATTTT. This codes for CASSPDSSNQPQHF.

The CDR3 sequence is CATSRDAAGSISYNEQFF. CDR3 sequence (DNA): TGTGCCACCAGCAGAGATGCAGCGGGGAGCATCTCCTACAATGAGCAGTTCTTC. This chain uses TRBV15 with TRBJ2-1; 7 bases are shared with TRBD2. J gave up 0 bases and V 0 bases, and 8 bases lay outside the gene matches. Per the germline V gene, CDR1 is LNHNV and CDR2 is YYDKDF (reference sequence). The CDR3 length is 18 residues.

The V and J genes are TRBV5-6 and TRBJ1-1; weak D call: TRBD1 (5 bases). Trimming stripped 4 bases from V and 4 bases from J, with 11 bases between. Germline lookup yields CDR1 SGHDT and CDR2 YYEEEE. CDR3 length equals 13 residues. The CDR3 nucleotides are TGTGCCAGCAGCCTAGACAGTCGCACTGAAGCTTTCTTT. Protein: CASSLDSRTEAFF.

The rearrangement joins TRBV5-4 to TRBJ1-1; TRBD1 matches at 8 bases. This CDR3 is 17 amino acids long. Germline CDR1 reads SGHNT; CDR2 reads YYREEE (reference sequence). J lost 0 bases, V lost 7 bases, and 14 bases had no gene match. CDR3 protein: CASGRDRRLIMNTEAFF. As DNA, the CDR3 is TGTGCCAGCGGCAGGGACAGGCGCTTAATCATGAACACTGAAGCTTTCTTT.

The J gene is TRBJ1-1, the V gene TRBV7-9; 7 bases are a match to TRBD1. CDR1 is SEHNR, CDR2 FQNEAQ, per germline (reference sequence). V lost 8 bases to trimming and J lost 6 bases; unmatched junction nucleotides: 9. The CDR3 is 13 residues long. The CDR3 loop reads CASGNVGTAEAFF. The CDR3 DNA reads TGTGCCAGCGGGAACGTCGGGACAGCTGAAGCTTTCTTT.

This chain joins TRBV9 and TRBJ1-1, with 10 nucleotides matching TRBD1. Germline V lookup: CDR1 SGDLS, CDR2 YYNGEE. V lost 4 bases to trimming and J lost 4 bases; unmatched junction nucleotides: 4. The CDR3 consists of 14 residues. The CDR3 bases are TGTGCCAGCAGCCCGGACAGGGGGTCCACTGAAGCTTTCTTT. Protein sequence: CASSPDRGSTEAFF.

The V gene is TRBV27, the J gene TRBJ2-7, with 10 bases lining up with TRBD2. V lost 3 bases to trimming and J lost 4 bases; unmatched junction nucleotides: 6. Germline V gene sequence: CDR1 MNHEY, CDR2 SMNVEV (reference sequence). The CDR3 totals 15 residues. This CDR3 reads CASSFLAGVPYEQYF. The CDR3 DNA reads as TGTGCCAGCAGTTTCCTAGCGGGAGTCCCTTACGAGCAGTACTTC.

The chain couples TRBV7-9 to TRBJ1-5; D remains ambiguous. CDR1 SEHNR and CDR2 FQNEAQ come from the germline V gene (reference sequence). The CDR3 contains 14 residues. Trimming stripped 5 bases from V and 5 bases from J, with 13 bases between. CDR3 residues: CASSAGPSDQPQHF. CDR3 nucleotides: TGTGCCAGCAGCGCCGGTCCGTCCGATCAGCCCCAGCATTTT. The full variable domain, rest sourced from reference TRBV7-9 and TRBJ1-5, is DTGVSQNPRHKITKRGQNVTFRCDPISEHNRLYWYRQTLGQGPEFLTYFQNEAQLEKSRLLSDRFSAERPKGSFSTLEIQRTEQGDSAMYLCASSAGPSDQPQHFGDGTRLSIL.